These 7 T cell receptor beta chains came from one sample sequenced in a study of cytomegalovirus exposure and HLA in healthy donors. PCR employed 60 Vbeta and 13 Jbeta primers. Measured with immunoSEQ multiplex PCR; TCRdb has only the in-frame clones, and not every one. The data hold about 220,000 clones, with more than 60% observed a single time. The sequenced sample consisted of PBMCs. The receptors here all came from a woman younger than 45 in good health and CMV-seronegative.

V gene TRBV28 combines with J gene TRBJ1-1, with D unclear. V was pared by 3 bases and J by 8 bases, with 10 bases between. CDR1 and CDR2 from the germline V gene are MDHEN and SYDVKM. CDR3 length equals 12 residues. The CDR3 DNA is TGTGCCAGCAGTTTCCAGACATACGAAGCTTTCTTT. Its protein is CASSFQTYEAFF.

Points on this clone: At one of its ends the junction is not consistent with the germline gene, which may arise from a read error. This sequence joins TRBV7-9 and TRBJ2-3; 7 bases match TRBD1. CDR1 and CDR2 (germline): SEHNR, FQNEAQ (reference sequence). The CDR3 sequence is 15 residues long. The CDR3 reads CSSSSVTGLGDTQYF. In DNA form, the CDR3 reads TGTTCCAGCAGCTCAGTGACAGGGTTAGGTGATACGCAGTATTTT. Full variable domain (remainder filled in from reference TRBV7-9 and TRBJ2-3): DTGVSQNPRHKITKRGQNVTFRCDPISEHNRLYWYRQTLGQGPEFLTYFQNEAQLEKSRLLSDRFSAERPKGSFSTLEIQRTEQGDSAMYLCSSSSVTGLGDTQYFGPGTRLTVL.

The rearrangement uses TRBV30 and TRBJ2-5, with 9 bases aligning to TRBD1. The germline gives CDR1 GTSNPN, CDR2 SVGIG (reference sequence). CDR3 length equals 16 residues. With 3 bases clipped from V and 2 bases from J, the junction kept 10 bases outside the gene matches. This CDR3 reads CAWSETGTGWQETQYF. The CDR3, as DNA: TGTGCCTGGAGCGAAACCGGGACAGGGTGGCAAGAGACCCAGTACTTC.

This clone was observed a few times. V usage is TRBV7-9 and J usage is TRBJ2-1, with TRBD2 matching over 7 bases. Germline V CDR1 and CDR2: SEHNR, FQNEAQ (reference sequence). This CDR3 spans 14 amino acids. V shed 5 bases, J shed 9 bases, and the junction held 10 bases outside the gene matches. Written as DNA, the CDR3 is TGTGCCAGCAGCCCCGCCAGCGGGACTATTGAGCAGTTCTTC. Amino acids: CASSPASGTIEQFF.

The chain links TRBV7-9 to TRBJ2-5; 12 bases agree with TRBD2. The length of the CDR3 is 16 residues. Germline CDR1 SEHNR, CDR2 FQNEAQ (reference sequence). The V and J ends lost 5 bases and 1 base, in that order; junction bases with no gene match: 5. The CDR3 reads CASSDTSGRFQETQYF. CDR3 bases: TGTGCCAGCAGCGATACTAGCGGGAGGTTCCAAGAGACCCAGTACTTC. Combining the CDR3 with reference TRBV7-9 and TRBJ2-5 gives the whole variable domain DTGVSQNPRHKITKRGQNVTFRCDPISEHNRLYWYRQTLGQGPEFLTYFQNEAQLEKSRLLSDRFSAERPKGSFSTLEIQRTEQGDSAMYLCASSDTSGRFQETQYFGPGTRLLVL.

This rearrangement joins TRBV9 to TRBJ2-2; D possibly corresponds to TRBD1 (6 bases). Germline assignment: CDR1 SGDLS and CDR2 YYNGEE. Trimming removed 3 bases from V and 4 bases from J, with 13 bases in between. CDR3 length: 15 amino acids. The CDR3 DNA reads as TGTGCCAGCAGCGCCCTGGAAGGGGGCACCGGGGAGCTGTTTTTT. It codes for CASSALEGGTGELFF.

On this clone itself: The germline gene is not matched at one end of the junction; a read error may be the cause. This chain uses TRBV7-7 with TRBJ2-1; 12 nucleotides line up with TRBD1. The CDR3 extends over 16 amino acids. Per germline, CDR1 SSHAT and CDR2 FNYEAQ (reference sequence). The CDR3 bases are TGTGCTAGCAGCTTAGGGTGGGGACAGGGGGCCGGCGAGCAGTTCTTC. Protein sequence: CASSLGWGQGAGEQFF.